These 18 T cell receptor beta chains came from one sample sequenced in a study of T cell responses to AZD1222 COVID-19 vaccine. Assay: immunoSEQ multiplex PCR; the TCRdb copy retains only in-frame clones and omits some. Among some 120,000 clones listed, about 91% were seen once. The sequencing used peripheral blood, collected on day 0 of AZD1222 vaccination. The receptor set was obtained from an adult in good health.

This chain connects TRBV6-5 to TRBJ1-5; D gene uncertain. The CDR3 contains 13 residues. Trimming removed 0 bases at V and 7 bases at J, with 7 bases between. The germline CDR1 and CDR2 sequences are MNHEY and SVGAGI. The CDR3 DNA follows: TGTGCCAGCAGTTACTCGAGAGGGCAGCCCCAGCATTTT. It translates to CASSYSRGQPQHF.

The chain joins TRBV30 to TRBJ2-5; weak D call: TRBD2 (6 bases). Germline CDR1 and CDR2: GTSNPN and SVGIG (reference sequence). Trimming stripped 3 bases from V and 9 bases from J, with 17 bases between. The CDR3 is 13 residues long. Written as DNA, the CDR3 is TGTGCCTGGAGGGGTGGTGGCGCGGGGCCCCAGTACTTC. This codes for CAWRGGGAGPQYF. Full variable domain (remainder filled in from reference TRBV30 and TRBJ2-5): SQTIHQWPATLVQPVGSPLSLECTVEGTSNPNLYWYRQAAGRGLQLLFYSVGIGQISSEVPQNLSASRPQDRQFILSSKKLLLSDSGFYLCAWRGGGAGPQYFGPGTRLLVL.

The chain joins TRBV12-5 to TRBJ1-1; D ambiguous. This CDR3 is built from 15 residues. Germline values: CDR1 LGHNT, CDR2 FRNRAP. V was shortened by 5 bases and J by 11 bases, with 24 bases between the two germline ends. The CDR3 nucleotides read TGTGCTAGTGGTATGCAAGGACTCCCTAGAACGGGGGCTTTCTTT. Its translation: CASGMQGLPRTGAFF.

This clone was detected only once. The rearrangement links TRBV13 to TRBJ2-5; D is undetermined. Trimming took 6 bases from V and 5 from J, leaving 10 bases between them. The germline CDR1 and CDR2 sequences are PRHDT and FYEKMQ (reference sequence). There are 12 residues in the CDR3. DNA for the CDR3: TGTGCCAGCAGTTCCAACTCCGAGACCCAGTACTTC. It codes for CASSSNSETQYF.

The chain couples TRBV6-5 to TRBJ2-2, with D possibly matching TRBD2 (6 bases). The CDR3 contains 14 residues. The germline V gene has CDR1 MNHEY and CDR2 SVGAGI. The V and J ends lost 7 bases and 4 bases respectively, with 13 bases between them. CDR3 in DNA: TGTGCCAGCACCCCTAGCGCCCCCACCGGGGAGCTGTTTTTT. This translates into CASTPSAPTGELFF.

The genes are TRBV3-1 (or the pseudogene TRBV3-2) and TRBJ2-7; a weak D match, TRBD2 (7 bases). The germline V gene encodes CDR1 LGHDT and CDR2 YNNKEL (reference sequence). The CDR3 is 16 residues long. V lost 0 bases, J lost 6 bases, and 18 bases lay in between. Here the CDR3 reads CASSQDRTGTMSEQYF. DNA of the CDR3: TGTGCCAGCAGCCAAGATCGCACAGGGACTATGAGCGAGCAGTACTTC.

The chain recombines TRBV24-1 with TRBJ2-1; 11 bases line up with TRBD1. This CDR3 is built from 15 residues. Germline-derived CDR1 and CDR2 are KGHDR and SFDVKD. V shed 4 bases and J 6 bases; nucleotides not matched to a gene: 4. The CDR3 region has the DNA TGTGCCACCAGTGACCCCGGGACAGGGGGCAATGAGCAGTTCTTC. Residues: CATSDPGTGGNEQFF.

The chain is built from TRBV6-5 and TRBJ1-1; 7 bases match TRBD1. The junction had 12 bases not matched to a gene; V was cut back by 6 bases and J by 11 bases. Germline CDR1 reads MNHEY; CDR2 reads SVGAGI. This CDR3 comprises 13 residues. The DNA of the CDR3 is TGTGCCAGCAGGGCCCCGGACAGGTGGTCGGCTTTCTTT. Its translation: CASRAPDRWSAFF.

The chain's CDR3 is CAWGRGSSTDTQYF. As DNA, the CDR3 is TGTGCCTGGGGACGGGGATCTAGCACAGATACGCAGTATTTT. The rearrangement joins TRBV30 to TRBJ2-3; TRBD2 might be the D (5 bases). The germline V gene encodes CDR1 GTSNPN and CDR2 SVGIG (reference sequence). The CDR3 covers 14 residues. Trimming removed 5 bases at V and 0 bases at J, with 12 bases between.

The gene calls are TRBV6-5 and TRBJ1-2; D is undetermined. V lost 6 bases, J lost 8 bases, and 22 bases lay in between. The CDR3 consists of 15 residues. CDR1 and CDR2 from the germline V gene are MNHEY and SVGAGI. CDR3 amino acids: CASRAFILAGPGYTF. The CDR3 nucleotides read TGTGCCAGCAGGGCTTTTATACTCGCCGGGCCCGGCTACACCTTC.

The chain recombines TRBV6-5 with TRBJ1-1; maybe TRBD1 (5 bases). The V and J ends lost 3 bases and 0 bases respectively, with 14 bases between them. The CDR3 contains 16 residues. Germline values: CDR1 MNHEY, CDR2 SVGAGI. In DNA form, the CDR3 reads TGTGCCAGCAGTTATATTCCCCGACAGTTGAACACTGAAGCTTTCTTT. It specifies CASSYIPRQLNTEAFF.

This chain uses TRBV29-1 with TRBJ1-6, with D uncertain. CDR1 is SQVTM, CDR2 ANQGSEA, per germline. V gave up 5 bases and J gave up 8 bases, with 13 bases separating them. The length of the CDR3 is 13 residues. The CDR3 loop reads CSVREANYSPLHF. The CDR3 DNA reads TGCAGCGTTAGAGAGGCAAACTATTCACCCCTCCACTTT.

V gene TRBV12-3 or TRBV12-4 combines with J gene TRBJ2-1; 7 nucleotides line up with TRBD2. With 6 bases clipped from V and 10 bases from J, the junction kept 9 bases outside the gene matches. The CDR3 covers 13 residues. The CDR3 coding sequence is TGTGCCAGCAGCCCTATCGGGGGAGGGGAGCAGTTCTTC. It is translated as CASSPIGGGEQFF.

The V gene is TRBV6-5, the J gene TRBJ2-1; D is perhaps TRBD2 (5 bases). Germline V gene sequence: CDR1 MNHEY, CDR2 SVGAGI. The CDR3 loop spans 16 amino acids. Trimming shortened V by 5 bases and J by 0 bases, and 14 bases separated the two germline ends. CDR3: CASSNLRGSSYNEQFF. CDR3 nucleotides: TGTGCCAGCAGTAACTTGAGAGGGAGCTCCTACAATGAGCAGTTCTTC.

This clone was observed a few times. This sequence joins TRBV4-3 and TRBJ1-6; no reliable D call. V lost 0 bases and J 7 bases, leaving 19 bases between the germline ends. This CDR3 contains 18 residues. The germline CDR1 and CDR2 sequences are LGHNA and YSLEER. The CDR3 DNA sequence: TGCGCCAGCAGCCAAGATCGGAACCTAGGACGGCTAAATTCACCCCTCCACTTT. This translates into CASSQDRNLGRLNSPLHF.

The gene calls are TRBV11-2 and TRBJ2-2; D is uncertain. The CDR3 loop spans 15 amino acids. Trimming shortened V by 5 bases and J by 3 bases, and 13 bases separated the two germline ends. Germline assignment: CDR1 SGHAT and CDR2 FQNNGV. The CDR3 DNA reads as TGTGCCAGCAGCGGCGGTAGGGCTGACACCGGGGAGCTGTTTTTT. As protein: CASSGGRADTGELFF. Full variable domain (rest looked up from reference TRBV11-2 and TRBJ2-2): EAGVAQSPRYKIIEKRQSVAFWCNPISGHATLYWYQQILGQGPKLLIQFQNNGVVDDSQLPKDRFSAERLKGVDSTLKIQPAKLEDSAVYLCASSGGRADTGELFFGEGSRLTVL.

The rearrangement links TRBV6-5 to TRBJ1-3; D is unresolved. Trimming took 7 bases from V and 8 from J, leaving 18 bases between them. Germline V CDR1 and CDR2: MNHEY, SVGAGI. The CDR3 has 14 amino acids. CDR3 in DNA: TGTGCCAGCACCGATTCGGATAAACCCTACACCATATATTTT. Translated, it gives CASTDSDKPYTIYF.

The genes are TRBV30 and TRBJ1-3; D is perhaps TRBD1 (5 bases). Germline CDR1 is GTSNPN and CDR2 is SVGIG (reference sequence). This CDR3 is built from 15 residues. V lost 3 bases, J lost 3 bases, and 15 bases lay in between. CDR3 residues: CAWSGERGLGNTIYF. In nucleotides, the CDR3 is TGTGCCTGGAGCGGGGAGAGGGGCCTTGGAAACACCATATATTTT.